This T cell receptor (beta chain) was sequenced for a study of cytotoxic CD8 clonotypes in ibrutinib-treated CLL. Overall study context: Partial responses numbered around 24 and complete responses 2; after a median about 62 months, roughly 14 stayed remitted and roughly twelve progressed. Findings and limits, study-wide: At baseline, clonality was higher than in age-matched healthy donors and correlated with CD8+ counts. Clonality rose at ibrutinib response and fell back toward baseline at progression.

Trimming removed 3 bases at V and 4 bases at J, with 8 bases between. Germline-derived CDR1 and CDR2 are KGHSH and LQKENI. The CDR3 is 13 amino acids. Genomic DNA in a quantity of about 2.1 micrograms was derived from cryopreserved PBMCs for TCR beta libraries. Worth noting for this clone: The antigen is undetermined.

Sequenced by immunoSEQ multiplex PCR; TCRdb stores in-frame clones only, minus some. The sample contains more than 110,000 clones, approximately 90% of which appear only once. The V and J genes are TRBV18 and TRBJ2-3, with no clear D. The material sequenced was PBMCs, taken after 12 months of ibrutinib treatment. The sequence was obtained from a human donor with chronic lymphocytic leukemia. This chain's CDR3 is CASSPLVPDTQYF. In DNA form, the CDR3 reads TGTGCCAGCTCACCGCTAGTCCCAGATACGCAGTATTTT.